This T cell receptor (beta chain) appears in the sequencing data of a study of shared clonotypes between healthy human individuals. Findings of the study overall: Naive CD4 clonotypes were shared across several donors at about 5.3%.

Terminally differentiated effector memory CD45RA+ cells were left out of the naive CD8 fraction, which was CD45RO-negative and positively selected for CCR7. Clones were read by immunoSEQ multiplex PCR, and TCRdb kept only the in-frame ones, dropping some. The table records 800,000 to 950,000 clones, just over 95% of them present only once. CDR3 length equals 13 residues. Germline assignment: CDR1 MNHEY and CDR2 SMNVEV (reference sequence). Trimming shortened V by 4 bases and J by 6 bases, and 11 bases separated the two germline ends. A note on this clone: Antigen: not known.

The sequence derives from a man aged 25 to 40 in good health. This rearrangement joins TRBV27 to TRBJ2-3, with D hard to call. The sequencing input was naive CD8+ T cells sorted from blood. The CDR3 DNA reads as TGTGCCAGCAGTTCCTCCCCGCGCGATACGCAGTATTTT. Translated, it gives CASSSSPRDTQYF.